These 21 T cell receptor beta chains came from one sample sequenced in a study of CD8 T cells in Susac syndrome. It was with random hexamers that about 0.45 to 1 ug RNA was reverse transcribed. TCRdb reanalysed the immunoSEQ multiplex PCR reads using MiXCR and keeps one entry per CDR3 protein. The repertoire holds 150,000 to 200,000 distinct CDR3 sequences, with around 95% as singletons. The sample was CD4+ T cells from PBMCs. These receptors came from a human donor in good health.

This clonotype was counted once. The chain combines TRBV7-8 with TRBJ2-3, with D uncertain. The CDR3 is made up of 14 amino acids. Germline V gene data show CDR1 as SGHVS and CDR2 as FQNEAQ. V was shortened by 7 bases and J by 0 bases, with 11 bases between the two germline ends. The CDR3 nucleotides are TGTGCCAGCACCTACGGACCAAGCACAGATACGCAGTATTTT. Translating it yields CASTYGPSTDTQYF. Filled out from reference TRBV7-8 and TRBJ2-3, the complete variable domain reads GAGVSQSPRYKVAKRGQDVALRCDPISGHVSLFWYQQALGQGPEFLTYFQNEAQLDKSGLPSDRFFAERPEGSVSTLKIQRTQQEDSAVYLCASTYGPSTDTQYFGPGTRLTVL.

The chain uses TRBV30 and TRBJ2-1; maybe TRBD1 (5 bases). V was cut by 2 bases and J by 2 bases, with 13 bases left in between. Germline loops: CDR1 GTSNPN, CDR2 SVGIG (reference sequence). CDR3 length: 15 amino acids. This chain's CDR3 is CAWSYQGRPYNEQFF. The CDR3 DNA reads as TGTGCCTGGAGTTATCAGGGTAGACCCTACAATGAGCAGTTCTTC. The complete variable domain, with remaining parts taken from reference TRBV30 and TRBJ2-1, reads SQTIHQWPATLVQPVGSPLSLECTVEGTSNPNLYWYRQAAGRGLQLLFYSVGIGQISSEVPQNLSASRPQDRQFILSSKKLLLSDSGFYLCAWSYQGRPYNEQFFGPGTRLTVL.

This clonotype was seen once. The rearrangement uses TRBV27 and TRBJ1-2, with TRBD1 matching over 8 bases. The CDR3 consists of 13 residues. V shed 4 bases and J 6 bases; nucleotides not matched to a gene: 4. Germline V gene data show CDR1 as MNHEY and CDR2 as SMNVEV (reference sequence). In DNA, the CDR3 is TGTGCCAGCAGTTATACAGGGGGGGATGGCTACACCTTC. Translation gives CASSYTGGDGYTF.

The chain carries TRBV29-1 and TRBJ1-2; no clear D gene. This CDR3 has 13 residues. Trimming cost V 3 bases and J 4 bases, with 12 bases left between them. Germline CDR1 is SQVTM and CDR2 is ANQGSEA. The CDR3, as DNA: TGCAGCGTTGACGGAAAGAGAGGCTATGGCTACACCTTC. It specifies CSVDGKRGYGYTF.

This sequence joins TRBV20-1 and TRBJ2-3; D gene unclear. The germline V gene has CDR1 DFQATT and CDR2 SNEGSKA (reference sequence). Trimming shortened V by 5 bases and J by 4 bases, and 16 bases separated the two germline ends. The CDR3 spans 14 residues. CDR3 region: CSAHSRFRPDTQYF. The CDR3 region has the DNA TGCAGTGCTCACAGCAGATTTCGCCCAGATACGCAGTATTTT.

This chain uses TRBV7-2 with TRBJ2-5, with D tentatively TRBD1 (6 bases). CDR3 length equals 11 residues. With 7 bases removed from V and 7 bases from J, the gap between germline ends came to 10 bases. The germline V gene has CDR1 SGHTA and CDR2 FQGNSA. CDR3 in amino acids: CASTRRGTQYF. CDR3 in DNA: TGTGCCAGCACTCGCAGGGGGACCCAGTACTTC.

The CDR3 spells CAGRGLAITDTQYF. In nucleotides, the CDR3 is TGTGCCGGGCGGGGACTAGCAATTACAGATACGCAGTATTTT. The rearrangement uses TRBV28 and TRBJ2-3; 9 bases line up with TRBD2. Germline-derived CDR1 and CDR2 are MDHEN and SYDVKM. Trimming took 11 bases from V and 3 from J; bases not matched to a gene: 9. The CDR3 extends over 14 amino acids.

The rearrangement joins TRBV6-2 or TRBV6-3 to TRBJ2-7; D unresolved. V lost 7 bases, J lost 2 bases, and 12 bases lay in between. Germline V CDR1 and CDR2: MNHEY, SVGEGT. The CDR3 has 13 amino acids. CDR3 loop: CASIHEVTYEQYF. CDR3 nucleotides: TGTGCCAGCATCCACGAGGTCACCTACGAGCAGTACTTC.

V is TRBV4-3 and J is TRBJ2-7, with D possibly being TRBD2 (6 bases). The CDR3 covers 16 residues. Germline V gene sequence: CDR1 LGHNA, CDR2 YSLEER. Trimming took 2 bases from V and 2 from J, leaving 16 bases between them. CDR3 sequence reads: CASSQPVGWGAYEQYF. The CDR3 region has the DNA TGCGCCAGCAGCCAACCCGTAGGCTGGGGGGCCTACGAGCAGTACTTC.

The chain uses TRBV24-1 and TRBJ1-2; D remains ambiguous. Germline CDR1 KGHDR, CDR2 SFDVKD. The CDR3 is made up of 13 amino acids. V was trimmed by 5 bases and J by 2 bases, leaving 8 bases between them. The CDR3 bases are TGTGCCACCAGTGCGTTAGGCAACTATGGCTACACCTTC. It yields the protein CATSALGNYGYTF.

The chain recombines TRBV15 with TRBJ2-2; 7 bases are shared with TRBD1. Germline trimming cut 2 bases from V and 4 bases from J; bases unmatched to any gene: 1. The CDR3 extends over 14 amino acids. Per the germline V gene, CDR1 is LNHNV and CDR2 is YYDKDF (reference sequence). CDR3 sequence: CATSRTGATGELFF. The CDR3 nucleotides are TGTGCCACCAGCAGAACAGGGGCCACCGGGGAGCTGTTTTTT. The variable domain in full, with the rest retrieved from reference TRBV15 and TRBJ2-2, is DAMVIQNPRYQVTQFGKPVTLSCSQTLNHNVMYWYQQKSSQAPKLLFHYYDKDFNNEADTPDNFQSRRPNTSFCFLDIRSPGLGDTAMYLCATSRTGATGELFFGEGSRLTVL.

This chain joins TRBV27 and TRBJ2-7, with 10 bases lining up with TRBD2. Germline V lookup: CDR1 MNHEY, CDR2 SMNVEV (reference sequence). J was trimmed by 4 bases and V by 6 bases; bases with no gene match: 3. This CDR3 comprises 13 residues. CDR3 in DNA: TGTGCCAGCAGGGCTAGCGGGGGTTACGAGCAGTACTTC. Protein sequence: CASRASGGYEQYF.

This chain connects TRBV29-1 to TRBJ1-2, with D uncertain. The CDR3 sequence is 9 residues long. Trimming cost V 4 bases and J 13 bases, with 10 bases left between them. CDR1 is SQVTM and CDR2 is ANQGSEA in the germline V gene. CDR3 loop: CSVAERSTF. The CDR3 DNA reads TGCAGCGTTGCGGAGAGGAGCACCTTC.

The V gene is TRBV4-2, the J gene TRBJ1-1; D not resolved. CDR1 LGHNA and CDR2 YNFKEQ come from the germline V gene. The V and J ends lost 0 bases and 0 bases respectively, with 5 bases between them. This CDR3 contains 14 residues. CDR3 sequence reads: CASSQDTMNTEAFF. The CDR3 DNA sequence: TGTGCCAGCAGCCAAGACACAATGAACACTGAAGCTTTCTTT.

This clonotype has more than one count but fewer than ten. The rearrangement joins TRBV3-1 to TRBJ2-3, with D maybe TRBD1 (6 bases). The CDR3 runs 14 residues. Germline loops: CDR1 LGHDT, CDR2 YNNKEL (reference sequence). Trimming removed 4 bases at V and 0 bases at J, with 8 bases between. CDR3 DNA: TGTGCCAGCAGCCTTACAGGGAGCACAGATACGCAGTATTTT. Its translation is CASSLTGSTDTQYF.

The V call is TRBV20-1, the J call TRBJ1-1; 8 bases match TRBD1. The CDR3 is 13 residues long. The V gene's germline CDR1 is DFQATT and CDR2 SNEGSKA (reference sequence). V was clipped by 5 bases and J by 1 base; unmatched bases: 3. DNA for the CDR3: TGCAGTGCTTCCAGGGGGCCGAACACTGAAGCTTTCTTT. Amino acid sequence: CSASRGPNTEAFF.

The chain combines TRBV28 with TRBJ2-1; unclear D gene. Germline lookup yields CDR1 MDHEN and CDR2 SYDVKM. This CDR3 comprises 14 residues. V gave up 7 bases and J gave up 8 bases, with 18 bases separating them. The CDR3 sequence is CASTLRPGRHEQFF. CDR3 DNA: TGTGCCAGCACCCTTCGACCCGGGCGTCATGAGCAGTTCTTC.

The CDR3 coding sequence is TGTGCCAGCAGTTACCGTGGGACGGCCGAGGACATTCAGTACTTC. This translates into CASSYRGTAEDIQYF. V and J are TRBV6-5 and TRBJ2-4; perhaps D is TRBD1 or TRBD2 (5 bases each). This CDR3 contains 15 residues. Germline lookup yields CDR1 MNHEY and CDR2 SVGAGI. V was clipped by 2 bases and J by 8 bases, with 16 bases between them.

The J gene is TRBJ2-5, the V gene TRBV9; no reliable D call. Trimming took off 0 bases at V and 1 base at J, with 10 bases between the two ends. CDR1 is SGDLS and CDR2 is YYNGEE in the germline V gene. This CDR3 is 15 amino acids long. The DNA of the CDR3 is TGTGCCAGCAGCGTAGTTGGCAGATTCCAAGAGACCCAGTACTTC. Its protein is CASSVVGRFQETQYF.

The J gene is TRBJ1-1, the V gene TRBV7-2, with a possible D match to TRBD1 (5 bases). CDR1 SGHTA and CDR2 FQGNSA come from the germline V gene. The CDR3 sequence is 15 residues long. The V end lost 4 bases, the J end lost 0 bases, and 12 bases lay between the germline ends. This CDR3 is CASSWTTDLNTEAFF. The CDR3 bases are TGTGCCAGCAGCTGGACGACAGACCTGAACACTGAAGCTTTCTTT.

The chain joins TRBV7-2 to TRBJ2-1, with D perhaps TRBD1 or TRBD2 (5 bases each). The V and J ends lost 4 bases and 6 bases respectively, with 16 bases between them. The CDR3 covers 15 residues. Germline CDR1 is SGHTA and CDR2 is FQGNSA. In nucleotides, the CDR3 is TGTGCCAGCAGCTCCACGACAGAGCGGATCAATGAGCAGTTCTTC. Translating gives CASSSTTERINEQFF.